The 21 T cell receptor beta chains presented below share a single source sample, sequenced in a study of human T cells and chemical hapten exposure. TCRdb re-called the RACE reads with MiXCR, one entry per CDR3 protein. The data hold about 57,000 distinct CDR3 sequences, with 9.3% observed a single time. The time point: patch test 1, 2 weeks after DPC sensitization. Treatment specified: therapeutic diphenylcyclopropenone sensitization with weekly scalp DPC. The sequencing here drew on whole blood, taken in connection with sensitization to the hapten diphenylcyclopropenone (DPC). These TCRs come from a middle-aged woman with alopecia areata. Some clones in this sample may be carry-over from other donors' samples.

This clonotype was counted a few times. The chain has TRBV20-1 and TRBJ1-4, with a tentative D call TRBD1 (6 bases). Germline V gives CDR1 DFQATT, CDR2 SNEGSKA (reference sequence). CDR3 length: 13 residues. Trimming took off 6 bases at V and 4 bases at J, with 12 bases between the two ends. In DNA form, the CDR3 reads TGCAGTGCGGAGGACAGCCGTAATGAAAAACTGTTTTTT. It codes for CSAEDSRNEKLFF.

This chain joins TRBV30 and TRBJ2-5; no clear D. The germline V gene encodes CDR1 GTSNPN and CDR2 SVGIG (reference sequence). The ends were cut back, 0 bases at V and 2 bases at J, with 10 bases in the middle. This CDR3 spans 14 amino acids. CDR3 DNA sequence: TGTGCCTGGAGTGTACGCTACCAACAAGAGACCCAGTACTTC. It encodes CAWSVRYQQETQYF.

Regarding this clonotype: One base away lies a much larger clone, so this may be a sequencing read error. V gene TRBV18 combines with J gene TRBJ1-4; D ambiguous. This CDR3 has 15 amino acids. Germline-derived CDR1 and CDR2 are KGHSH and LQKENI. V was cut by 7 bases and J by 6 bases, with 18 bases left in between. The CDR3 DNA follows: TGTGCCAGCTTAGCTGAAGTCGGGTCATATGAAAAACTGTTTTTT. This encodes CASLAEVGSYEKLFF.

This clonotype was counted many times. The chain couples TRBV2 to TRBJ1-1; D remains unclear. This CDR3 spans 13 amino acids. Trimming took 7 bases from V and 4 from J, leaving 13 bases between them. Germline values: CDR1 SNHLY, CDR2 FYNNEI. The CDR3 sequence is CASTAGDLTEAFF. The CDR3 bases are TGTGCCAGCACGGCCGGGGATCTCACTGAAGCTTTCTTT.

This clonotype was counted many times. The chain joins TRBV7-9 to TRBJ2-3; 8 bases fit TRBD2. CDR1 and CDR2 (germline): SEHNR, FQNEAQ (reference sequence). The CDR3 loop spans 16 amino acids. With 4 bases clipped from V and 2 bases from J, the junction kept 8 bases outside the gene matches. The CDR3 sequence is CASSSISGEITDTQYF. CDR3 sequence (DNA): TGTGCCAGCAGCTCGATTAGCGGGGAAATCACAGATACGCAGTATTTT.

This clonotype was counted a few times. The J gene is TRBJ2-1, the V gene TRBV5-5; possible D gene TRBD1, 6 bases. V was pared by 5 bases and J by 8 bases, with 17 bases between. The CDR3 is 14 amino acids. The germline V gene encodes CDR1 SGHKS and CDR2 YYEKEE (reference sequence). The CDR3 protein is CASSSLIRQDEQFF. CDR3 coding DNA: TGTGCCAGCAGTTCCTTAATTCGACAGGATGAGCAGTTCTTC.

This clonotype was observed many times. This chain connects TRBV5-6 to TRBJ1-5; D is possibly TRBD1 (5 bases). This CDR3 region has 15 residues. Trimming took off 5 bases at V and 1 base at J, with 13 bases between the two ends. The V gene's germline CDR1 is SGHDT and CDR2 YYEEEE. The CDR3 nucleotides read TGTGCCAGCAGTACCGGGGGTCCCAGCAATCAGCCCCAGCATTTT. Its translation is CASSTGGPSNQPQHF. Full variable domain (rest looked up from reference TRBV5-6 and TRBJ1-5): DAGVTQSPTHLIKTRGQQVTLRCSPKSGHDTVSWYQQALGQGPQFIFQYYEEEERQRGNFPDRFSGHQFPNYSSELNVNALLLGDSALYLCASSTGGPSNQPQHFGDGTRLSIL.

In its sample, this clonotype was seen many times. The rearrangement links TRBV7-3 to TRBJ1-1; D unresolved. CDR3 length equals 14 residues. Germline values: CDR1 SGHTA, CDR2 FQGTGA. V was pared by 5 bases and J by 0 bases, with 10 bases between. In DNA form, the CDR3 reads TGTGCCAGCAGCCCGAACGGGGTGAACACTGAAGCTTTCTTT. Protein product: CASSPNGVNTEAFF.

There are many counts of this clonotype. The CDR3 DNA reads TGTGCCAGCAGCTCGACGGCGCCAGAATCCTACAATGAGCAGTTCTTC. This translates into CASSSTAPESYNEQFF. V and J are TRBV11-2 and TRBJ2-1; D remains ambiguous. Germline CDR1 and CDR2: SGHAT and FQNNGV. This CDR3 comprises 16 residues. Trimming shortened V by 4 bases and J by 1 base, and 14 bases separated the two germline ends.

This clonotype was seen a few times. The chain employs TRBV28 and TRBJ2-7; 7 bases match TRBD2. The V gene end was trimmed by 6 bases and the J gene end by 1 base; junction bases not matched to a gene: 12. CDR3 length: 16 amino acids. In germline, CDR1 is MDHEN, CDR2 SYDVKM. DNA for the CDR3: TGTGCCAGCAGCTCCGGGACTACCTTCGGGTCCTACGAGCAGTACTTC. Its protein is CASSSGTTFGSYEQYF.

This clonotype occurred many times. This sequence joins TRBV2 and TRBJ2-3, with unresolved D. The CDR3 runs to 12 residues. Germline CDR1 reads SNHLY; CDR2 reads FYNNEI. The ends were cut back, 8 bases at V and 6 bases at J, with 12 bases in the middle. CDR3 nucleotide sequence: TGTGCCAGCCGAGCTCCCGCGGATACGCAGTATTTT. It codes for CASRAPADTQYF.

This chain joins TRBV2 and TRBJ1-4, with D uncertain. This CDR3 is built from 14 residues. CDR1 and CDR2 (germline): SNHLY, FYNNEI. The V and J ends lost 7 bases and 7 bases respectively, with 16 bases between them. CDR3 nucleotides: TGTGCCAGCACTGCCATCTCATCTAGTGAAAAACTGTTTTTT. Its translation: CASTAISSSEKLFF.

Ten or more counts support this clonotype. The chain employs TRBV12-5 and TRBJ2-1, with D unclear. The CDR3 totals 14 residues. Germline CDR1 is LGHNT and CDR2 is FRNRAP. Trimming removed 1 base at V and 7 bases at J, with 11 bases between. The chain's CDR3 is CASGLGPPNNEQFF. The CDR3 coding sequence is TGTGCTAGTGGTTTGGGACCCCCCAATAATGAGCAGTTCTTC.

This clonotype was recorded many times. The rearrangement uses TRBV5-1 and TRBJ1-1; D is undetermined. This CDR3 is built from 16 residues. V was clipped by 5 bases and J by 7 bases, with 24 bases between them. From germline, CDR1 is SGHRS and CDR2 YFSETQ. This chain's CDR3 is CASRQESSVAAFEAFF. The CDR3 DNA is TGCGCCAGCAGGCAGGAATCCTCGGTCGCCGCCTTTGAAGCTTTCTTT.

In this sample, this clonotype turned up a few times. The chain joins TRBV5-4 to TRBJ1-1, with D perhaps TRBD1 (5 bases). The CDR3 loop spans 14 amino acids. Per the germline V gene, CDR1 is SGHNT and CDR2 is YYREEE (reference sequence). Trimming removed 0 bases from V and 4 bases from J, with 10 bases in between. CDR3 residues: CASSLVEGPTEAFF. The CDR3 DNA follows: TGTGCCAGCAGCTTGGTTGAGGGGCCCACTGAAGCTTTCTTT.

Ten or more counts support this clonotype. J is TRBJ2-4 and V is TRBV20-1; 12 nucleotides line up with TRBD2. The CDR3 spans 13 residues. CDR1 is DFQATT, CDR2 SNEGSKA, per germline (reference sequence). V lost 2 bases to trimming and J lost 12 bases; unmatched junction nucleotides: 5. CDR3 coding DNA: TGCAGTGCTAGACCGACTAGCGGGGGCCCTCAGTACTTC. It specifies CSARPTSGGPQYF.

A few counts support this clonotype. The rearrangement joins TRBV14 to TRBJ2-3; D is possibly TRBD1 (5 bases). Deletions cut 10 bases from V and 1 base from J, with 15 bases between. This CDR3 has 14 residues. Germline V gives CDR1 SGHDN, CDR2 FVKESK. CDR3 sequence (DNA): TGTGCCACCTCCCGCCTAGGGGGCACAGATACGCAGTATTTT. Protein: CATSRLGGTDTQYF.

The chain combines TRBV5-1 with TRBJ1-2, with TRBD1 identical over 8 bases. Germline V CDR1 and CDR2: SGHRS, YFSETQ. This CDR3 is 14 amino acids long. Trimming at V came to 4 bases and at J to 8 bases, leaving 10 bases not matched to a gene. The CDR3 protein is CASSANFDRGGYTF. The CDR3 nucleotides are TGCGCCAGCAGCGCAAACTTCGACAGGGGCGGCTACACCTTC.

This clonotype was counted at least ten times. This chain joins TRBV20-1 and TRBJ1-2, with 7 nucleotides matching TRBD1. The length of the CDR3 is 17 residues. CDR1 is DFQATT and CDR2 is SNEGSKA in the germline V gene (reference sequence). V shed 3 bases, J shed 0 bases, and the junction held 13 bases outside the gene matches. CDR3 amino acids: CSARGTSGTETNYGYTF. The CDR3 bases are TGCAGTGCTAGGGGGACTTCCGGGACAGAAACTAACTATGGCTACACCTTC.

This clonotype occurred many times. The J gene is TRBJ2-7, the V gene TRBV6-6; either TRBD1 or TRBD2 may fit D (5 bases each). The V gene's germline CDR1 is MNHNY and CDR2 SVGAGI (reference sequence). Trimming cost V 0 bases and J 3 bases, with 15 bases left between them. The CDR3 extends over 16 amino acids. CDR3 in DNA: TGTGCCAGCAGTTACTCGATATGGGGGAGTAGCTACGAGCAGTACTTC. Translation: CASSYSIWGSSYEQYF.

This clonotype turned up a few times. The rearrangement uses TRBV12-3 or TRBV12-4 and TRBJ2-1, with a possible D match to TRBD2 (5 bases). Trimming took 6 bases from V and 0 from J, leaving 12 bases between them. The CDR3 runs to 15 residues. CDR3 protein: CASRPPGSSYNEQFF. CDR3 sequence (DNA): TGTGCCAGCAGACCCCCGGGGAGCTCCTACAATGAGCAGTTCTTC.